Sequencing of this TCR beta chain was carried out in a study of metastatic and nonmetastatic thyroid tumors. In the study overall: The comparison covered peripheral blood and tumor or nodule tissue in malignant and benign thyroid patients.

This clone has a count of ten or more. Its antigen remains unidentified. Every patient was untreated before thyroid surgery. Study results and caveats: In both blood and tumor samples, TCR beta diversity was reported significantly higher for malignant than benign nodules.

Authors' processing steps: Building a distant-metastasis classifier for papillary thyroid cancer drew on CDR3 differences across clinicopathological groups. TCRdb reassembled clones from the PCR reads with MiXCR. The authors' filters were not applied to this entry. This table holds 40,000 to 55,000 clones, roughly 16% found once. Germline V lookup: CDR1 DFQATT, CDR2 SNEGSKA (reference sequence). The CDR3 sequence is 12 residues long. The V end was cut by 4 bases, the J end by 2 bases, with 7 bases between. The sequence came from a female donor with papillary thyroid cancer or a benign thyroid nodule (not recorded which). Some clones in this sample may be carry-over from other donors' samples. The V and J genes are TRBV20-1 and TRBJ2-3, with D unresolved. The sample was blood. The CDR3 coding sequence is TGCAGTGCTAATAACCCCACAGATACGCAGTATTTT. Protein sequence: CSANNPTDTQYF.